This is a list of T cell receptor beta chains from one sample in a study of beta chain features in type 1 diabetes. Clones were sequenced by immunoSEQ multiplex PCR, and TCRdb holds only the in-frame ones, with some missing. This table has a few hundred thousand clones, roughly 9.8% appearing once. Sequences were obtained from central memory CD4+ T cells from blood. The receptor source for this set is a young man with type 1 diabetes. CDR3s include the opening cysteine and the closing phenylalanine or tryptophan. Each record gives: D gene, clone size, J gene, V gene, CDR3 protein, CDR3 DNA. A D gene is named only where the DNA matches it firmly. For some rows the clone size is stated as once, few or many, or as a class when expanded; others skip it.

-,few,TRBJ2-7,TRBV7-9,CASSLDPGIGYEQYF,TGTGCCAGCAGCTTAGATCCGGGTATCGGCTACGAGCAGTACTTC
-,few,TRBJ2-3,TRBV20-1,CSAPIPDTQYF,TGCAGTGCTCCCATACCAGATACGCAGTATTTT
-,-,TRBJ1-1,TRBV6-5,CASSIRNRENTEAFF,TGTGCCAGCAGTATTCGCAACAGGGAGAACACTGAAGCTTTCTTT
TRBD1,many,TRBJ2-5,TRBV2,CASSQQGAQETQYF,TGTGCCAGCAGCCAACAGGGGGCCCAAGAGACCCAGTACTTC
TRBD2,-,TRBJ2-7,TRBV7-6,CASSQGLEREQYF,TGTGCCAGCAGCCAAGGACTAGAAAGGGAGCAGTACTTC
-,-,TRBJ2-1,TRBV9,CASSPAYGSNEQFF,TGTGCCAGCAGCCCAGCTTACGGGAGCAATGAGCAGTTCTTC
TRBD1,-,TRBJ1-2,TRBV10-3,CAISEDRGRGYTF,TGTGCCATCAGTGAAGACAGGGGGCGCGGCTACACCTTC
TRBD2,many,TRBJ2-4,TRBV2,CASRRETSVGDIQYF,TGTGCCAGCAGGAGGGAAACTAGCGTCGGGGACATTCAGTACTTC
-,-,TRBJ2-7,TRBV6-5,CASRGGNSYEQYF,TGTGCCAGCAGGGGCGGGAACTCCTACGAGCAGTACTTC
-,-,TRBJ2-7,TRBV27,CASSPAGGGQYF,TGTGCCAGCAGTCCCGCTGGGGGCGGGCAGTACTTC
-,few,TRBJ2-1,TRBV10-3,CAISERLSGHNEQFF,TGTGCCATCAGTGAGAGGCTTAGCGGTCACAATGAGCAGTTCTTC
TRBD2,few,TRBJ2-1,TRBV11-3,CASSHPALGLAGDEQFF,TGTGCCAGCAGCCACCCTGCCCTCGGACTAGCGGGAGATGAGCAGTTCTTC
-,many,TRBJ1-5,TRBV9,CASSVDGSQPQHF,TGTGCCAGCAGCGTAGACGGGAGTCAGCCCCAGCATTTT
-,few,TRBJ2-7,TRBV27,CASSPRFPYEQYF,TGTGCCAGCTCTCCCCGATTCCCCTACGAGCAGTACTTC